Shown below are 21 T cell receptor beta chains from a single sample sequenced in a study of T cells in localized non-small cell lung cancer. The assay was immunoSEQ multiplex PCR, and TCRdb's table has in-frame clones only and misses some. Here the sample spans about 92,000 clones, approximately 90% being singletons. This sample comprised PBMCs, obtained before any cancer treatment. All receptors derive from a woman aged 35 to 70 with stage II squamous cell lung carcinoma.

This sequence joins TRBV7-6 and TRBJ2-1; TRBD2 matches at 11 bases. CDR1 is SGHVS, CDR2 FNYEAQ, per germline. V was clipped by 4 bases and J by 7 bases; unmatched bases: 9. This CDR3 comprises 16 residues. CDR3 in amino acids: CASSSELAGVKNEQFF. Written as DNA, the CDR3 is TGTGCCAGCAGCTCCGAACTAGCGGGAGTAAAGAATGAGCAGTTCTTC. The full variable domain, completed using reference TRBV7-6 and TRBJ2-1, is GAGVSQSPRYKVTKRGQDVALRCDPISGHVSLYWYRQALGQGPEFLTYFNYEAQQDKSGLPNDRFSAERPEGSISTLTIQRTEQRDSAMYRCASSSELAGVKNEQFFGPGTRLTVL.

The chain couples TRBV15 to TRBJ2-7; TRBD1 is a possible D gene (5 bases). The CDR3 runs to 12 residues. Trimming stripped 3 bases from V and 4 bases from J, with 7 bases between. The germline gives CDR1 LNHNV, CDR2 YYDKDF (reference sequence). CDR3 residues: CATSRDTYEQYF. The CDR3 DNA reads TGTGCCACCAGCAGGGACACTTACGAGCAGTACTTC.

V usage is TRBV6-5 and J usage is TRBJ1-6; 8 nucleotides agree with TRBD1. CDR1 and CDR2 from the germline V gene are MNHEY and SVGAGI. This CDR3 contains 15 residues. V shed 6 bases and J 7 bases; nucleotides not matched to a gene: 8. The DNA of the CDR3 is TGTGCCAGCAGGGAACAGACAGGGGAAAATTCACCCCTCCACTTT. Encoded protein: CASREQTGENSPLHF.

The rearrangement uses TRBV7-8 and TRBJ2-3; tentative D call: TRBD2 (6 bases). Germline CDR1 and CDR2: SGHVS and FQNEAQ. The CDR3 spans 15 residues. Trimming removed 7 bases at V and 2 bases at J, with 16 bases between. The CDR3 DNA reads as TGTGCCAGCATCCTAAGGAGGGTCTTCACAGATACGCAGTATTTT. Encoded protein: CASILRRVFTDTQYF.

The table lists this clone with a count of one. In DNA form, the CDR3 reads TGTGCCAGCAGTGAAGCCGGGAGCTCCTATAATTCACCCCTCCACTTT. It encodes CASSEAGSSYNSPLHF. The gene calls are TRBV2 and TRBJ1-6; D remains unclear. Germline V gene sequence: CDR1 SNHLY, CDR2 FYNNEI. V was clipped by 0 bases and J by 0 bases, with 6 bases between them. The length of the CDR3 is 16 residues.

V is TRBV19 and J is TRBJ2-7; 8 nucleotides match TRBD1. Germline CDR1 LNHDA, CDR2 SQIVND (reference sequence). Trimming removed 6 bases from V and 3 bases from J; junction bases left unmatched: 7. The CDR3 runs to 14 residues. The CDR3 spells CASSSRQGIYEQYF. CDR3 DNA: TGTGCCAGTAGCAGCAGACAGGGGATCTACGAGCAGTACTTC.

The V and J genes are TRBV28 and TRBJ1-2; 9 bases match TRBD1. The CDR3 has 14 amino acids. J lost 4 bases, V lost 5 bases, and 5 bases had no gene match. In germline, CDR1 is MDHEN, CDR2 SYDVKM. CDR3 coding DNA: TGTGCCAGCAGTCATTGGGACAGGGCCTATGGCTACACCTTC. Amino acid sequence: CASSHWDRAYGYTF.

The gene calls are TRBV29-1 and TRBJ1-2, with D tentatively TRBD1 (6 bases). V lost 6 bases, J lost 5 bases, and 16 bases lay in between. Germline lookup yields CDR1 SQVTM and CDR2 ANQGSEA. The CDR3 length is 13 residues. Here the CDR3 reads CSVSPGARYGYTF. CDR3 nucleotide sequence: TGCAGCGTCTCCCCGGGGGCGCGATATGGCTACACCTTC.

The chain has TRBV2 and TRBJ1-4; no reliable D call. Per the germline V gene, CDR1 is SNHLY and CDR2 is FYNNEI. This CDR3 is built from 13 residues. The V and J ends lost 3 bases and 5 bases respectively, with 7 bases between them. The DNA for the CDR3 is TGTGCCAGCAGTGACTGGCAGAATGAAAAACTGTTTTTT. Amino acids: CASSDWQNEKLFF.

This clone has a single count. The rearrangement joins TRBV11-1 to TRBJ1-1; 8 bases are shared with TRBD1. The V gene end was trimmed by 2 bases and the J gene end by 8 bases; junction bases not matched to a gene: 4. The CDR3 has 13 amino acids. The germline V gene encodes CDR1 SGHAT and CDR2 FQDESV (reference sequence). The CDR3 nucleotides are TGTGCCAGCAGCTTAATATCAGGGGGCGAAGCTTTCTTT. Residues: CASSLISGGEAFF.

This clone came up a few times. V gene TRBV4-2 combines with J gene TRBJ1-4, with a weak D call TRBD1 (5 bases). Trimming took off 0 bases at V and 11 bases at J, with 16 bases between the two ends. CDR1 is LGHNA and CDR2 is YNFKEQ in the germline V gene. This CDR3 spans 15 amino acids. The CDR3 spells CASSQDPGVEGKLFF. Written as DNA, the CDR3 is TGTGCCAGCAGCCAAGACCCCGGCGTCGAGGGGAAACTGTTTTTT.

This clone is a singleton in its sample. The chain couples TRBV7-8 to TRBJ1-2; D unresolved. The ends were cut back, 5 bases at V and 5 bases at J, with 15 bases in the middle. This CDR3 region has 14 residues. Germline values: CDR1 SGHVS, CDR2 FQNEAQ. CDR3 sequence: CASSPPLSAYGYTF. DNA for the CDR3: TGTGCCAGCAGCCCCCCTTTGTCGGCGTATGGCTACACCTTC.

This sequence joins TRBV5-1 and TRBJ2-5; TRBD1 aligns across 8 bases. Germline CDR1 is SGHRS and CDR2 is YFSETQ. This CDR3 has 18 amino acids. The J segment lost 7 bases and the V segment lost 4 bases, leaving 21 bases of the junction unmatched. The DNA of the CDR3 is TGCGCCAGCAGCCCCGAAGAGGGAAGGACAGGGATTTTAAGGACCCAGTACTTC. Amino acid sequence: CASSPEEGRTGILRTQYF.

CDR3 nucleotide sequence: TGTGCCAGCAGTGAATATAGCGGGAGTTCCTCCTACAATGAGCAGTTCTTC. This sequence encodes CASSEYSGSSSYNEQFF. The genes are TRBV6-1 and TRBJ2-1; the match to TRBD2 covers 9 bases. This CDR3 region has 17 residues. J gave up 0 bases and V 2 bases, and 5 bases lay outside the gene matches. The germline V gene encodes CDR1 MNHNS and CDR2 SASEGT.

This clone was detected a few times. The CDR3 spells CASSHGAVITNEKLFF. In nucleotides, the CDR3 is TGTGCCAGTAGCCACGGCGCGGTCATAACTAATGAAAAACTGTTTTTT. The chain employs TRBV19 and TRBJ1-4; D gene unclear. CDR1 is LNHDA and CDR2 is SQIVND in the germline V gene (reference sequence). The CDR3 has 16 amino acids. Trimming pared 6 bases from V and 1 base from J, leaving 15 bases between.

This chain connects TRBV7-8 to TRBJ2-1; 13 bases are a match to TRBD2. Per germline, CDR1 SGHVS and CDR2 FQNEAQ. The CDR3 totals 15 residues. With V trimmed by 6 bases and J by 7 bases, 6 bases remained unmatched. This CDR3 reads CASRLLAGGRNEQFF. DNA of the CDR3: TGTGCCAGCAGGTTACTAGCGGGAGGGCGTAATGAGCAGTTCTTC. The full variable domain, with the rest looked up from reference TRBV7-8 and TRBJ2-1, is GAGVSQSPRYKVAKRGQDVALRCDPISGHVSLFWYQQALGQGPEFLTYFQNEAQLDKSGLPSDRFFAERPEGSVSTLKIQRTQQEDSAVYLCASRLLAGGRNEQFFGPGTRLTVL.

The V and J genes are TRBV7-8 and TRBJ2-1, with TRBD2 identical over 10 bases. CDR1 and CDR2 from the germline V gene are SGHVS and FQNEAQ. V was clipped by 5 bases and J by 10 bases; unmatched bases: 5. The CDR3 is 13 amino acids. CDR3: CASSPPSGGEQFF. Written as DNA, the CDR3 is TGTGCCAGCAGCCCTCCTAGCGGGGGAGAGCAGTTCTTC.

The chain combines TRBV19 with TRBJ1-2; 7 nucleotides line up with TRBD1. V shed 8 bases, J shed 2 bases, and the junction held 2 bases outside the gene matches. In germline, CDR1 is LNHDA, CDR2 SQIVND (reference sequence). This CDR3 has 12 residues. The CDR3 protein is CASRRGNYGYTF. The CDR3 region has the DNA TGTGCCAGTCGCAGGGGGAACTATGGCTACACCTTC.

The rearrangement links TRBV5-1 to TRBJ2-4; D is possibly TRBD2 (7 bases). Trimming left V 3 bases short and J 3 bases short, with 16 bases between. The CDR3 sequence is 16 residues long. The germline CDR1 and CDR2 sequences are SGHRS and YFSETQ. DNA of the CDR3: TGCGCCAGCAGCTCACAGGGCGGGGGCGTCAAAAACATTCAGTACTTC. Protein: CASSSQGGGVKNIQYF.

The CDR3 sequence is CASSQVMDQPQHF. The CDR3 DNA is TGTGCCAGCAGCCAAGTAATGGATCAGCCCCAGCATTTT. The chain employs TRBV4-2 and TRBJ1-5; no clear D. The germline CDR1 and CDR2 sequences are LGHNA and YNFKEQ. This CDR3 is built from 13 residues. V lost 1 base, J lost 5 bases, and 6 bases lay in between.

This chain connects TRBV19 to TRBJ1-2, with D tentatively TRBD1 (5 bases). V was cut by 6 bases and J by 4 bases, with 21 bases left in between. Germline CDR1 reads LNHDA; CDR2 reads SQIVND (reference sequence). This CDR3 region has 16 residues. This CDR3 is CASSTPGTQLAYGYTF. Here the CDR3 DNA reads TGTGCCAGTAGCACCCCCGGGACCCAGTTGGCCTATGGCTACACCTTC.